Here is one T cell receptor beta chain with its context. Time point specified: peripheral blood 6 weeks after treatment start. TCRdb's copy holds only in-frame clones and misses some; the assay was immunoSEQ multiplex PCR. The table has about 45,000 clones, about four fifths seen once. This specimen belongs to a study of PD-L1 blockade in urothelial cancer. Looking at the study overall: Specimens of blood held a median count of roughly 130,000 T cells.

This CDR3 has 13 amino acids. V shed 6 bases and J shed 3 bases, with 12 bases lying between them. From germline, CDR1 is LNHDA and CDR2 SQIVND (reference sequence). The input for sequencing was PBMCs, taken around atezolizumab (anti-PD-L1) treatment. The J gene is TRBJ2-7, the V gene TRBV19; D possibly corresponds to TRBD1 (5 bases). The source of this sequence is a man in his sixties with urothelial cancer. The CDR3 DNA follows: TGTGCCAGTAGCGGACAATGGGGCTACGAGCAGTACTTC. Translating it yields CASSGQWGYEQYF. The whole variable domain, remainder taken from reference TRBV19 and TRBJ2-7, is DGGITQSPKYLFRKEGQNVTLSCEQNLNHDAMYWYRQDPGQGLRLIYYSQIVNDFQKGDIAEGYSVSREKKESFPLTVTSAQKNPTAFYLCASSGQWGYEQYFGPGTRLTVT.